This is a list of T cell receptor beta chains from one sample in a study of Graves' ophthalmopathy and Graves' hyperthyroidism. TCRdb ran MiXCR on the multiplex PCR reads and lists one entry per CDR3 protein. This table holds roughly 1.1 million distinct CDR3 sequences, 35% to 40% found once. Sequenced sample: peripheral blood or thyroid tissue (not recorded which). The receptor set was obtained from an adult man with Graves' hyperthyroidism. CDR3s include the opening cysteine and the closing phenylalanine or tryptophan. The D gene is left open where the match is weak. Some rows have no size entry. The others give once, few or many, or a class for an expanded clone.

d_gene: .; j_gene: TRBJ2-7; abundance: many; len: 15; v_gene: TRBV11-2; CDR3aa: CASSLVSTGFYEQYF; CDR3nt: TGTGCCAGCAGCTTAGTTTCCACAGGGTTCTACGAGCAGTACTTC
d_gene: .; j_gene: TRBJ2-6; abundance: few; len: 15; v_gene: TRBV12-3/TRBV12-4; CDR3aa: CASSSGVSGANVLTF; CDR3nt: TGTGCCAGCAGTTCGGGGGTCTCTGGGGCCAACGTCCTGACTTTC
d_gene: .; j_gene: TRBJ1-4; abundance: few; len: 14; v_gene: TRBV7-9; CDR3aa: CASSPPGGTEKLFF; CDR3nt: TGTGCCAGCAGCCCACCGGGAGGAACTGAAAAACTGTTTTTT
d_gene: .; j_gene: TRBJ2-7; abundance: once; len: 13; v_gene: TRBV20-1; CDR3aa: CSASGGQFYEQYF; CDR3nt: TGCAGTGCTAGCGGGGGACAATTCTACGAGCAGTACTTC
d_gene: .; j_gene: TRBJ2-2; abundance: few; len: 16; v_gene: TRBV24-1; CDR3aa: CASSDTWDLLTGELFF; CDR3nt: TGTGCCAGCAGTGATACCTGGGACTTGCTCACCGGGGAGCTGTTTTTT
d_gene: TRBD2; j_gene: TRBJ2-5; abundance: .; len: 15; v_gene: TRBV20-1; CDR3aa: CSALSGLAGGYEQYF; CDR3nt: TGCAGTGCTCTCTCCGGACTAGCGGGAGGGTATGAGCAGTACTTC
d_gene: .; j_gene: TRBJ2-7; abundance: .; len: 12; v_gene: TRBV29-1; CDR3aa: CSGRGPTYEQYF; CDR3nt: TGCAGCGGGCGGGGCCCTACCTACGAGCAGTACTTC
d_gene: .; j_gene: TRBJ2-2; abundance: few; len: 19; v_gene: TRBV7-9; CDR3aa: CASSPFTGLTRANTGELFF; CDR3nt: TGTGCCAGCAGTCCTTTTACAGGGCTTACACGCGCGAACACCGGGGAGCTGTTTTTT
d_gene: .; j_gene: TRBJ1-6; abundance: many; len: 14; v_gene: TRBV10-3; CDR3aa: CAISEPVRESPLHF; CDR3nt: TGTGCCATCAGTGAGCCAGTCAGGGAGTCACCCCTCCACTTT
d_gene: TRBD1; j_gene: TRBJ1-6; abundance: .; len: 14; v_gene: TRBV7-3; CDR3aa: CASSSSGTGQFLHF; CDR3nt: TGTGCCAGCAGCTCCTCGGGGACAGGGCAGTTTCTCCACTTT
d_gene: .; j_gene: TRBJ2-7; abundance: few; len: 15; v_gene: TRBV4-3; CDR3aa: CASSQTAEVSYEQYF; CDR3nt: TGCGCCAGCAGCCAGACCGCTGAGGTCTCCTACGAGCAGTACTTC
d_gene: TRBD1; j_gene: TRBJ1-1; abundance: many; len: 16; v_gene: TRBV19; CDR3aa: CASTTATGTVHTEAFF; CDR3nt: TGTGCCAGTACCACCGCCACCGGGACAGTGCACACTGAAGCTTTCTTT
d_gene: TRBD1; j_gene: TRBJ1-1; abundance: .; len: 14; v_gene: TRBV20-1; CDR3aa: CSANNRGMNTEAFF; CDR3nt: TGCAGTGCTAATAACAGGGGAATGAACACTGAAGCTTTCTTT
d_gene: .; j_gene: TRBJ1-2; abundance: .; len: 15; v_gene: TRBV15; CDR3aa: CATSRDLGQGRSYTF; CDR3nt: TGTGCCACCAGCAGAGATTTGGGGCAGGGTCGGAGCTACACCTTC
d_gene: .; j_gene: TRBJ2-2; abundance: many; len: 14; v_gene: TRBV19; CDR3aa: CASGPGGGSGELFF; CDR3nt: TGTGCCAGTGGACCGGGAGGGGGCTCCGGGGAGCTGTTTTTT
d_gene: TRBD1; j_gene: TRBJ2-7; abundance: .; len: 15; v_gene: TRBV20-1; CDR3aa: CSAHKPGTANYEQYF; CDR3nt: TGCAGTGCTCATAAACCCGGGACAGCAAACTACGAGCAGTACTTC
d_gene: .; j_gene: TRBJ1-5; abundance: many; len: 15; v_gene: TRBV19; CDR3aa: CASQYYGRLNQPQHF; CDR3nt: TGTGCCAGCCAGTACTATGGCAGGTTAAATCAGCCCCAGCATTTT
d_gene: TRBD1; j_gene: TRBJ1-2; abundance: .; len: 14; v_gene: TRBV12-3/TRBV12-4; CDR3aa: CASSPTDRGVGYTF; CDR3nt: TGTGCCAGCAGTCCTACCGACAGGGGAGTCGGCTACACCTTC
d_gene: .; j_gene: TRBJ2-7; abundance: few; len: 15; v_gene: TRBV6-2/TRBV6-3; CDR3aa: CASKYRDAPAYEQYF; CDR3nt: TGTGCCAGCAAATACCGGGACGCTCCCGCCTACGAGCAGTACTTC
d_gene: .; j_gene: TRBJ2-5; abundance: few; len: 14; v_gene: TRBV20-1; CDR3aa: CSAKGTPALETQYF; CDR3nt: TGCAGTGCTAAAGGGACCCCGGCTCTGGAGACCCAGTACTTC
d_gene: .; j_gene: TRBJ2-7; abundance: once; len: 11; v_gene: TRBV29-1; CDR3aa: CSLGVGYEQYF; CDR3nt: TGCAGCTTGGGGGTTGGGTACGAGCAGTACTTC
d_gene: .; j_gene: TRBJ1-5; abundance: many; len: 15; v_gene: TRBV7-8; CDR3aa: CASSPSAGRDQPQHF; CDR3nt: TGTGCCAGCAGCCCCTCGGCAGGTAGAGATCAGCCCCAGCATTTT
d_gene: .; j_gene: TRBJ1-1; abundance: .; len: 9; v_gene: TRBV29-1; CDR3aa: CSLAGEAFF; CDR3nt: TGCAGCTTAGCAGGAGAAGCTTTCTTT
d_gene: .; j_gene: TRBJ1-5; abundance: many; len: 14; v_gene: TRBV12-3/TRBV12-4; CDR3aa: CASTPQDGNQPQHF; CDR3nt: TGTGCCAGCACCCCTCAGGACGGCAATCAGCCCCAGCATTTT
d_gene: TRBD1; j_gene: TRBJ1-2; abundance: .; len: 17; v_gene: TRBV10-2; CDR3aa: CASGQGPDSLLNYGYTF; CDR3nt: TGCGCCAGCGGACAGGGGCCGGACAGTCTTTTAAACTATGGCTACACCTTC
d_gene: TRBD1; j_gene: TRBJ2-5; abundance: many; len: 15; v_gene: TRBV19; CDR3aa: CASSEARDRQETQYF; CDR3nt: TGTGCCAGTAGTGAAGCCCGGGACAGACAAGAGACCCAGTACTTC
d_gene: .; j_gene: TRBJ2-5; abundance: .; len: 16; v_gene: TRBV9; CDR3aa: CASSDGYGGPQETQYF; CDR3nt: TGTGCCAGCAGCGACGGGTATGGGGGACCCCAAGAGACCCAGTACTTC
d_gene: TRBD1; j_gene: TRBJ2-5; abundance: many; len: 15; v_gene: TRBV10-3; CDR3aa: CAISVGQGAEETQYF; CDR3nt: TGTGCCATCAGTGTTGGACAGGGGGCGGAAGAGACCCAGTACTTC
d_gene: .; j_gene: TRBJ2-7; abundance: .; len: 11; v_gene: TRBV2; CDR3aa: CASSEGKYYYF; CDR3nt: TGTGCCAGCAGCGAAGGGAAGTATTACTACTTC
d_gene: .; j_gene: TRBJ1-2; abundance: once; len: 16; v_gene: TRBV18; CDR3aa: CASTPRGRTTNYGYTF; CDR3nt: TGTGCCAGCACACCAAGAGGACGGACGACTAACTATGGCTACACCTTC
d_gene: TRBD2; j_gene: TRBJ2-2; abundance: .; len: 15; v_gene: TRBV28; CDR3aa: CASSRASGNTGELFF; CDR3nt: TGTGCCAGCAGTCGGGCTAGCGGAAACACCGGGGAGCTGTTTTTT
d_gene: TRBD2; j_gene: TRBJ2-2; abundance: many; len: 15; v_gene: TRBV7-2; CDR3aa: CASTPRAGVAGELFF; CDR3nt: TGTGCCAGCACCCCCCGTGCGGGAGTGGCCGGGGAGCTGTTTTTT
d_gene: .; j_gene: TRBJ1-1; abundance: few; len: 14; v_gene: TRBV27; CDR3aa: CASSLRGFNTEAFF; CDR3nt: TGTGCCAGCAGTCTCAGGGGCTTTAACACTGAAGCTTTCTTT
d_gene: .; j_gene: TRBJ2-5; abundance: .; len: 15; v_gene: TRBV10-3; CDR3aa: CAISDPTGVGETQYF; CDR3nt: TGTGCCATCAGTGACCCAACGGGGGTTGGCGAGACCCAGTACTTC
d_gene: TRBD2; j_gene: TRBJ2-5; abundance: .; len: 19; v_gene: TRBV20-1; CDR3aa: CSASPAATSGDIRQETQYF; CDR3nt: TGCAGTGCTAGCCCCGCGGCGACTAGCGGGGACATCCGCCAAGAGACCCAGTACTTC
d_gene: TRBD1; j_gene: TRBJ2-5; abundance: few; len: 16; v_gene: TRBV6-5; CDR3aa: CASKTGQGGWGETQYF; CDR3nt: TGTGCCAGCAAAACTGGACAGGGGGGCTGGGGAGAGACCCAGTACTTC
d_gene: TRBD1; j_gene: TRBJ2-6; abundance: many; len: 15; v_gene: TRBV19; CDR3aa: CASRDRGNGANVLTF; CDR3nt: TGTGCCAGTAGGGACAGGGGAAACGGGGCCAACGTCCTGACTTTC
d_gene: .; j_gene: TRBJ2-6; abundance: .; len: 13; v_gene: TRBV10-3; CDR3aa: CAISATGANVLTF; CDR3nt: TGTGCCATCAGTGCCACAGGGGCCAACGTCCTGACTTTC
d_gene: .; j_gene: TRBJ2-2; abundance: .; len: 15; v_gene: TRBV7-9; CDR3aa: CASSGRDISIGELFF; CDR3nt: TGTGCCAGCAGCGGCCGGGACATTAGTATCGGGGAGCTGTTTTTT
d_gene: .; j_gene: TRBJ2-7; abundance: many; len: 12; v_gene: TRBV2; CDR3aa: CASTRQSYEQYF; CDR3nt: TGTGCCAGCACAAGACAGTCCTACGAGCAGTACTTC
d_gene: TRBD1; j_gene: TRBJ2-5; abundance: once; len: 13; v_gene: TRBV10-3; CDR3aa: CAISTGARETQYF; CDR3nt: TGTGCCATCAGCACAGGGGCGCGGGAGACCCAGTACTTC
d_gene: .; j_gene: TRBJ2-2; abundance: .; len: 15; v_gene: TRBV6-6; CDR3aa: CASSKTGLRAGELFF; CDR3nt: TGTGCCAGCAGTAAAACAGGGTTACGGGCCGGGGAGCTGTTTTTT
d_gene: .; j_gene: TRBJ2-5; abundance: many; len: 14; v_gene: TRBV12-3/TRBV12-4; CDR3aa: CASSSGPQGGTQYF; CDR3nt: TGTGCCAGCAGTTCCGGACCCCAGGGTGGGACCCAGTACTTC
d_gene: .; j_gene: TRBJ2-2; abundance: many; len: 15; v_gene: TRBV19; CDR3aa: CASSIWDKNTGELFF; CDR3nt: TGTGCCAGTAGTATATGGGACAAGAACACCGGGGAGCTGTTTTTT
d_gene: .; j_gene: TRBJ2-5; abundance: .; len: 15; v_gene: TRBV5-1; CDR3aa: CASSLRAGIQETQYF; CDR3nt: TGTGCCAGCAGCTTGAGGGCGGGAATACAAGAGACCCAGTACTTC
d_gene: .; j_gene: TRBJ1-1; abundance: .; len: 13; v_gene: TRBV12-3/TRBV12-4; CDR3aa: CASSLSQEGKAFF; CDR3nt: TGTGCCAGCAGTTTGTCGCAGGAGGGGAAAGCTTTCTTT